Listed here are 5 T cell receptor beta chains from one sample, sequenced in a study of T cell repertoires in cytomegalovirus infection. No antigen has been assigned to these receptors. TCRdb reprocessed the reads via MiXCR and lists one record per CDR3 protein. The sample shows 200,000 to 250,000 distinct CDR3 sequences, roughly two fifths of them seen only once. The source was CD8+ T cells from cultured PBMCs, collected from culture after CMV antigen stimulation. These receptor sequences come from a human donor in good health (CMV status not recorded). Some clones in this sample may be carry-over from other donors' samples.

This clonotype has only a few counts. This chain's CDR3 is CASGLDWDSANTEAFF. The DNA for the CDR3 is TGTGCTAGTGGTTTGGATTGGGACAGTGCGAACACTGAAGCTTTCTTT. The chain recombines TRBV12-5 with TRBJ1-1; 7 bases line up with TRBD1. Trimming cost V 1 base and J 1 base; bases outside gene matches: 6. From germline, CDR1 is LGHNT and CDR2 FRNRAP. The CDR3 runs 16 residues.

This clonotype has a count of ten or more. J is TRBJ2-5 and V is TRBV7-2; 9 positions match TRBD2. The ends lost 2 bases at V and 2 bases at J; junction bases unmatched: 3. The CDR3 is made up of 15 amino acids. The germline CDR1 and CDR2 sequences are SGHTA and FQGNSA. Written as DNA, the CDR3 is TGTGCCAGCAGCTTAAGCGGGAGGCTTCAAGAGACCCAGTACTTC. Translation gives CASSLSGRLQETQYF.

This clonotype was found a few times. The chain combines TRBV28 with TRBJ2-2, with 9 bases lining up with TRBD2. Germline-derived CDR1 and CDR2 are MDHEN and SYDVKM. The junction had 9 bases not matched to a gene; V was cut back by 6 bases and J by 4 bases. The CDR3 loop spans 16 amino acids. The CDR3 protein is CASRVSGSGGTGELFF. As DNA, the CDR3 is TGTGCCAGCAGGGTTAGCGGGAGTGGGGGCACCGGGGAGCTGTTTTTT.

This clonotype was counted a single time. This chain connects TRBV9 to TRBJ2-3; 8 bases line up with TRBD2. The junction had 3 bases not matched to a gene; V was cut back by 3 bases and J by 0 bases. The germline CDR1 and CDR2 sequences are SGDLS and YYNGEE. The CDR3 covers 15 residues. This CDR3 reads CASSDLAGSTDTQYF. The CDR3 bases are TGTGCCAGCAGCGACCTAGCGGGTAGCACAGATACGCAGTATTTT.

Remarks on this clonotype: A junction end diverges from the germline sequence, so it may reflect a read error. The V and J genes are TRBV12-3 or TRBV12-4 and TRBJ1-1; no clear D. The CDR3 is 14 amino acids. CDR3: CASSLGFLSTEAFF. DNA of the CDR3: TGTGCAAGCAGTTTAGGGTTCTTGAGCACTGAAGCTTTCTTT.